The 23 T cell receptor beta chains below were found in one sample sequenced in a study of PD-L1 blockade in urothelial cancer. Time point here: pretreatment peripheral blood. This table comes from immunoSEQ multiplex PCR, and its TCRdb copy is limited to in-frame clones, with some not included. The sample lists under 55,000 clones, about 86% occurring once. The sample consisted of PBMCs, taken around atezolizumab (anti-PD-L1) treatment. These receptors all come from a man between 65 and 80 years old with urothelial cancer.

V usage is TRBV7-8 and J usage is TRBJ2-4, with D possibly matching TRBD2 (6 bases). Trimming pared 5 bases from V and 3 bases from J, leaving 11 bases between. This CDR3 comprises 14 residues. Germline assignment: CDR1 SGHVS and CDR2 FQNEAQ. CDR3 region: CASSGGVGKNIQYF. The CDR3 bases are TGTGCCAGCAGCGGAGGGGTGGGCAAAAACATTCAGTACTTC.

The V call is TRBV19, the J call TRBJ2-3; TRBD2 matches 9 bases. The CDR3 is made up of 15 amino acids. The trim removed 5 bases at V and 6 bases at J, leaving 9 bases unmatched. Germline lookup yields CDR1 LNHDA and CDR2 SQIVND (reference sequence). CDR3 in amino acids: CASSSRGLAGDTQYF. In DNA form, the CDR3 reads TGTGCCAGTAGTTCCCGAGGGCTAGCGGGGGATACGCAGTATTTT. Looking up the rest from reference TRBV19 and TRBJ2-3 gives the full variable domain: DGGITQSPKYLFRKEGQNVTLSCEQNLNHDAMYWYRQDPGQGLRLIYYSQIVNDFQKGDIAEGYSVSREKKESFPLTVTSAQKNPTAFYLCASSSRGLAGDTQYFGPGTRLTVL.

The chain links TRBV6-5 to TRBJ1-5, with D unclear. Germline V gene sequence: CDR1 MNHEY, CDR2 SVGAGI. With 7 bases removed from V and 9 bases from J, the gap between germline ends came to 16 bases. The CDR3 length is 13 residues. In DNA form, the CDR3 reads TGTGCCAGCAACGCGGGCTCCCGAGGGCCCCAGCATTTT. Translation gives CASNAGSRGPQHF.

This clone was seen more than once but under ten times. The chain uses TRBV9 and TRBJ2-7; 7 bases agree with TRBD1. CDR1 and CDR2 from the germline V gene are SGDLS and YYNGEE. Unmatched junction bases numbered 7, after V lost 3 bases and J lost 4 bases. The CDR3 consists of 14 residues. The CDR3: CASSGAQGNYEQYF. CDR3 in DNA: TGTGCCAGCAGCGGGGCACAGGGGAATTACGAGCAGTACTTC.

The chain employs TRBV7-9 and TRBJ2-1; 12 nucleotides match TRBD2. CDR3 length: 15 amino acids. Germline V gives CDR1 SEHNR, CDR2 FQNEAQ (reference sequence). V dropped 2 bases and J dropped 9; count of bases not matched to a gene: 5. The CDR3 DNA follows: TGTGCCAGCAGCTTACTAGCGGGGGGGCTATTTGAGCAGTTCTTC. Protein sequence: CASSLLAGGLFEQFF.

V is TRBV5-1 and J is TRBJ2-3; D is unresolved. The CDR3 is 15 residues long. With 1 base removed from V and 0 bases from J, the gap between germline ends came to 9 bases. In germline, CDR1 is SGHRS, CDR2 YFSETQ. The CDR3 DNA reads TGCGCCAGCAGCTTGAACGCGTTTAGCACAGATACGCAGTATTTT. Translating it yields CASSLNAFSTDTQYF.

The genes are TRBV4-3 and TRBJ2-7, with D perhaps matching TRBD2 (6 bases). The CDR3 runs 15 residues. V lost 0 bases to trimming and J lost 4 bases, with 13 bases between them. Germline-derived CDR1 and CDR2 are LGHNA and YSLEER. The CDR3 sequence: CASSQEKLAGYEQYF. For the CDR3, the DNA is TGCGCCAGCAGCCAAGAGAAATTGGCGGGATACGAGCAGTACTTC.

The gene calls are TRBV7-9 and TRBJ2-4; TRBD2 aligns across 8 bases. The length of the CDR3 is 16 residues. V shed 5 bases and J 0 bases; nucleotides not matched to a gene: 6. The germline V gene encodes CDR1 SEHNR and CDR2 FQNEAQ (reference sequence). CDR3 sequence: CASSESGGEAKNIQYF. CDR3 DNA sequence: TGTGCCAGCAGCGAAAGCGGGGGCGAAGCCAAAAACATTCAGTACTTC.

The rearrangement links TRBV5-1 to TRBJ1-6; TRBD1 agrees at 7 bases. CDR1 SGHRS and CDR2 YFSETQ come from the germline V gene. With V trimmed by 4 bases and J by 6 bases, 7 bases remained unmatched. The CDR3 spans 15 residues. CDR3 sequence (DNA): TGCGCCAGCAGCCCGGAGGGGGCCTCTAATTCACCCCTCCACTTT. It codes for CASSPEGASNSPLHF.

The chain links TRBV15 to TRBJ2-3; 8 bases are shared with TRBD2. CDR1 is LNHNV and CDR2 is YYDKDF in the germline V gene (reference sequence). This CDR3 comprises 16 residues. J gave up 0 bases and V 0 bases, and 2 bases lay outside the gene matches. The CDR3 here is CATSRDERGSTDTQYF. The DNA of the CDR3 is TGTGCCACCAGCAGAGATGAGCGGGGGAGCACAGATACGCAGTATTTT.

Worth noting for this clone: The sample carries other DNA sequences with the same CDR3. The rearrangement links TRBV9 to TRBJ1-1, with D possibly TRBD1 on 5 matching bases. Trimming took 5 bases from V and 8 from J, leaving 16 bases between them. The CDR3 loop spans 13 amino acids. In germline, CDR1 is SGDLS, CDR2 YYNGEE. Here the CDR3 reads CASSVVGGAEAFF. As DNA, the CDR3 is TGTGCCAGCAGTGTTGTGGGAGGGGCGGAAGCTTTCTTT.

The rearrangement uses TRBV29-1 and TRBJ2-1; 7 bases align to TRBD2. V trimming: 4 bases; J trimming: 4 bases; junction bases outside the gene matches: 4. CDR1 SQVTM and CDR2 ANQGSEA come from the germline V gene. This CDR3 is 13 amino acids long. CDR3 loop: CSVAASGYNEQFF. CDR3 bases: TGCAGCGTTGCGGCTAGCGGATACAATGAGCAGTTCTTC.

The chain carries TRBV9 and TRBJ2-1, with 13 nucleotides matching TRBD2. There are 15 residues in the CDR3. After removal of 4 bases from V and 8 bases from J, the junction contained 6 bases not matched to a gene. CDR1 SGDLS and CDR2 YYNGEE come from the germline V gene. CDR3 nucleotides: TGTGCCAGCAGCACAGGGACTAGCGGGATCGATGAGCAGTTCTTC. It specifies CASSTGTSGIDEQFF.

This clone has more than one count but fewer than ten. The chain joins TRBV5-1 to TRBJ1-2; D gene uncertain. V lost 3 bases and J lost 5, with 14 bases in between. The CDR3 runs to 14 residues. CDR1 is SGHRS, CDR2 YFSETQ, per germline. This CDR3 is CASSSAGVRYGYTF. The CDR3 DNA sequence: TGCGCCAGCAGCTCGGCGGGAGTCCGATATGGCTACACCTTC.

The rearrangement joins TRBV9 to TRBJ2-4; 9 bases map to TRBD1. Germline CDR1 SGDLS, CDR2 YYNGEE. V was clipped by 0 bases and J by 9 bases; unmatched bases: 4. This CDR3 has 14 residues. The CDR3 DNA reads as TGTGCCAGCAGCGTAGAACAGGGGGCGGGCATTCAGTACTTC. It codes for CASSVEQGAGIQYF.

This chain links TRBV11-2 with TRBJ2-7; possible D gene TRBD2, 5 bases. The CDR3 has 13 amino acids. V dropped 5 bases and J dropped 6 bases, with 14 bases sitting between them. CDR1 and CDR2 (germline): SGHAT, FQNNGV. CDR3 residues: CASSPYIRGEQYF. The CDR3, as DNA: TGTGCCAGCAGCCCCTACATCCGGGGCGAGCAGTACTTC.

V and J are TRBV19 and TRBJ1-1, with 7 bases identical to TRBD1. Trimming cost V 1 base and J 5 bases; bases outside gene matches: 4. This CDR3 comprises 14 residues. Germline assignment: CDR1 LNHDA and CDR2 SQIVND (reference sequence). The CDR3 sequence is CASSIGRGRTEAFF. CDR3 nucleotides: TGTGCCAGTAGTATAGGTAGGGGGCGGACTGAAGCTTTCTTT.

This clone occurred once. CDR3 bases: TGTGCCAGCAGGCGGCGAAACACTGAAGCTTTCTTT. Translated: CASRRRNTEAFF. The rearrangement links TRBV6-6 to TRBJ1-1; no clear D gene. The germline V gene has CDR1 MNHNY and CDR2 SVGAGI (reference sequence). This CDR3 spans 12 amino acids. Trimming took 6 bases from V and 2 from J, leaving 7 bases between them.

This rearrangement joins TRBV5-5 to TRBJ1-1, with D possibly TRBD1 on 5 matching bases. CDR1 and CDR2 (germline): SGHKS, YYEKEE (reference sequence). The CDR3 has 15 amino acids. V lost 1 base and J 3 bases, leaving 13 bases between the germline ends. The CDR3 DNA sequence: TGTGCCAGCAGCTTGACGCAGGGCTTATACACTGAAGCTTTCTTT. Protein: CASSLTQGLYTEAFF.

The rearrangement joins TRBV19 to TRBJ1-4; a possible D gene is TRBD1 (5 bases). Germline CDR1 reads LNHDA; CDR2 reads SQIVND (reference sequence). There are 13 residues in the CDR3. V lost 3 bases and J 4 bases, leaving 6 bases between the germline ends. CDR3 sequence reads: CASSIRVNEKLFF. CDR3 bases: TGTGCCAGTAGTATCAGGGTTAATGAAAAACTGTTTTTT.

The gene calls are TRBV12-5 and TRBJ2-5; 9 positions match TRBD2. Germline CDR1 reads LGHNT; CDR2 reads FRNRAP. Trimming removed 5 bases from V and 5 bases from J; junction bases left unmatched: 12. There are 16 residues in the CDR3. The CDR3 region has the DNA TGTGCTAGTGGTACGGGGCGGGGGGGCCGGAGTGAGACCCAGTACTTC. Its protein is CASGTGRGGRSETQYF.

The rearrangement joins TRBV5-6 to TRBJ2-5; tentative D call: TRBD2 (6 bases). This CDR3 has 14 residues. V lost 4 bases and J 3 bases, leaving 13 bases between the germline ends. CDR1 is SGHDT, CDR2 YYEEEE, per germline. The CDR3, as DNA: TGTGCCAGCAGCCCGGACCGGGGGAAAGAGACCCAGTACTTC. Encoded protein: CASSPDRGKETQYF.

The chain is built from TRBV11-2 and TRBJ2-5; 9 bases agree with TRBD1. CDR1 SGHAT and CDR2 FQNNGV come from the germline V gene. V dropped 4 bases and J dropped 4; count of bases not matched to a gene: 7. The CDR3 has 15 amino acids. CDR3 DNA: TGTGCCAGCAGCTACTCCACGACAGGGGGAGAGACCCAGTACTTC. It yields the protein CASSYSTTGGETQYF. Full variable domain (remainder filled in from reference TRBV11-2 and TRBJ2-5): EAGVAQSPRYKIIEKRQSVAFWCNPISGHATLYWYQQILGQGPKLLIQFQNNGVVDDSQLPKDRFSAERLKGVDSTLKIQPAKLEDSAVYLCASSYSTTGGETQYFGPGTRLLVL.